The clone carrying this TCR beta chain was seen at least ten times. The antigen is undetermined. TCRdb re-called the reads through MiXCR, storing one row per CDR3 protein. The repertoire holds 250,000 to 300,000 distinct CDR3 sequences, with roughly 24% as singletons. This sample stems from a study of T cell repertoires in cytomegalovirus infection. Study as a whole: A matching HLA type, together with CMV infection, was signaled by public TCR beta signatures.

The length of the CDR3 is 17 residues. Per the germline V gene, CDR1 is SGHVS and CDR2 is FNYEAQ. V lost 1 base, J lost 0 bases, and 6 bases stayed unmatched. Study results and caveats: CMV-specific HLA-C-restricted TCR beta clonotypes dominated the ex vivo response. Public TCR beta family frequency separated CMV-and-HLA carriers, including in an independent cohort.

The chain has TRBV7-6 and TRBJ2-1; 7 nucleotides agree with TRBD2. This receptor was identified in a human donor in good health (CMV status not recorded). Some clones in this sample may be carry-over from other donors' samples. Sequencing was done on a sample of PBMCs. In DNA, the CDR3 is TGTGCCAGCAGCTTAGGGGGGGGTGGGAGCTCCTACAATGAGCAGTTCTTC. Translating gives CASSLGGGGSSYNEQFF. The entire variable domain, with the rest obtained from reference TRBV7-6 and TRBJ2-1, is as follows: GAGVSQSPRYKVTKRGQDVALRCDPISGHVSLYWYRQALGQGPEFLTYFNYEAQQDKSGLPNDRFSAERPEGSISTLTIQRTEQRDSAMYRCASSLGGGGSSYNEQFFGPGTRLTVL.